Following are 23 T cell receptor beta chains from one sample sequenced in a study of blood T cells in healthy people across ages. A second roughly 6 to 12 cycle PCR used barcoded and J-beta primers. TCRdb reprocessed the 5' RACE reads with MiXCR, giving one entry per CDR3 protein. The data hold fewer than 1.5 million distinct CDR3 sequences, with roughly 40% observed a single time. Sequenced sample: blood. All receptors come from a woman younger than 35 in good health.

The CDR3, as DNA: TGTGCCAGCACCAGTGCTACAGTAAGCTATGGCTACACCTTC. The encoded protein is CASTSATVSYGYTF. J is TRBJ1-2 and V is TRBV9; D ambiguous. Germline V CDR1 and CDR2: SGDLS, YYNGEE. V dropped 6 bases and J dropped 4 bases, with 16 bases sitting between them. This CDR3 region has 14 residues. The full variable domain, rest sourced from reference TRBV9 and TRBJ1-2, is DSGVTQTPKHLITATGQRVTLRCSPRSGDLSVYWYQQSLDQGLQFLIQYYNGEERAKGNILERFSAQQFPDLHSELNLSSLELGDSALYFCASTSATVSYGYTFGSGTRLTVV.

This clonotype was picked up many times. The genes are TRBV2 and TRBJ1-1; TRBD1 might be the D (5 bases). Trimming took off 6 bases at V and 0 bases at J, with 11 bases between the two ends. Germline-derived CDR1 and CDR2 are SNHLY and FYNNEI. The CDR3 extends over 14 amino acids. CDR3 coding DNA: TGTGCCAGCAGGCCCGACAGTATGAACACTGAAGCTTTCTTT. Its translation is CASRPDSMNTEAFF.

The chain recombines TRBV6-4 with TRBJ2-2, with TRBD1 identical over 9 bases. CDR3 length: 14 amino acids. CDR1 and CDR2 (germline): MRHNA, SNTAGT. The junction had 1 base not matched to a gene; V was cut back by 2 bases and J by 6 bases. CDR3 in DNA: TGTGCCAGCAGTGACGGGACAGGGCCCGGGGAGCTGTTTTTT. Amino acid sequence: CASSDGTGPGELFF.

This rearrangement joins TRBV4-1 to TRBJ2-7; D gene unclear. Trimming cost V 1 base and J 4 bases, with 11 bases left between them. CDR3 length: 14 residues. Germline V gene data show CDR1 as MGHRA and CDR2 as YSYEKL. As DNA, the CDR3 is TGCGCCAGCAGCCAAGTATCCGCAAGTTACGAGCAGTACTTC. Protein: CASSQVSASYEQYF.

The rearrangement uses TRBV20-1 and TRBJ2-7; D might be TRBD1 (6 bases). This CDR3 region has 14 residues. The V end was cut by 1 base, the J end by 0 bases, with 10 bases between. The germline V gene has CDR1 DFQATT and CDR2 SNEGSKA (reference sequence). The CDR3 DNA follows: TGCAGTGCTAGAGCCATGGGGGCCTCCTACGAGCAGTACTTC. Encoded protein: CSARAMGASYEQYF.

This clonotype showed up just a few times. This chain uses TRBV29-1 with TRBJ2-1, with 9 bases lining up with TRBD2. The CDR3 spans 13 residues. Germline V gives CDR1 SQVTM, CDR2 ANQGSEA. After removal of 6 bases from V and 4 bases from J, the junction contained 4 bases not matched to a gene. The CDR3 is CSVSGGLYNEQFF. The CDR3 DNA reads TGCAGCGTCAGCGGGGGGCTTTACAATGAGCAGTTCTTC.

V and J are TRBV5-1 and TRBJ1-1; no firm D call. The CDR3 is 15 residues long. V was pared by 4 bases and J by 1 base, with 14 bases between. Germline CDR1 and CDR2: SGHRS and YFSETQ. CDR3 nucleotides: TGCGCCAGCAGCCCGGAGTTCGAACGGAACACTGAAGCTTTCTTT. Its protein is CASSPEFERNTEAFF.

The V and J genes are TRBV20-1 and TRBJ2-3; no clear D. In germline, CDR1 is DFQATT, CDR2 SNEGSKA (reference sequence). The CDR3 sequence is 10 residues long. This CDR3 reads CIATTDTQYF. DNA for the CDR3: TGCATTGCCACCACAGATACGCAGTATTTT.

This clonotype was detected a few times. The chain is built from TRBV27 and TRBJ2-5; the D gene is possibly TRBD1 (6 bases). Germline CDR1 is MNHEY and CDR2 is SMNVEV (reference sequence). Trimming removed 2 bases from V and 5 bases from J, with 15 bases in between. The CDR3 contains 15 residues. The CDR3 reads CASSLGARGYETQYF. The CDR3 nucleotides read TGTGCCAGCAGTTTAGGGGCCAGGGGATATGAGACCCAGTACTTC.

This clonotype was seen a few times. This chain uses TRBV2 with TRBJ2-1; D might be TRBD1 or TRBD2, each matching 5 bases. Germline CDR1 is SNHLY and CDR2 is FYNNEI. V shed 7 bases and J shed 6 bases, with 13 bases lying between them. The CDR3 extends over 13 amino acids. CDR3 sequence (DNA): TGTGCCAGCAACCCCGGGACGGTCAATGAGCAGTTCTTC. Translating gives CASNPGTVNEQFF.

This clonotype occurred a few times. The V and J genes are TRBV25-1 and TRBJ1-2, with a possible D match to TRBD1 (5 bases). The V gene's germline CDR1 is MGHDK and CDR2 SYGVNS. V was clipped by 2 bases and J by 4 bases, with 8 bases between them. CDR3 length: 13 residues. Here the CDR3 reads CASSEGAFYGYTF. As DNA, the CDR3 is TGTGCCAGCAGTGAAGGGGCGTTCTATGGCTACACCTTC.

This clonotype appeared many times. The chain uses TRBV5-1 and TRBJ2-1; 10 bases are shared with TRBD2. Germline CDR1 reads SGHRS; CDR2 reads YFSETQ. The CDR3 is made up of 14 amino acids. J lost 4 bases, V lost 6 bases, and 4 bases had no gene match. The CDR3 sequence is CASTPAGGYNEQFF. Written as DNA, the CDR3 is TGCGCCAGCACTCCAGCGGGGGGGTACAATGAGCAGTTCTTC.

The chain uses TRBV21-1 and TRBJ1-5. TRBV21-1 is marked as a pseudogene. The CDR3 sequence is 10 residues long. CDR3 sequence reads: CARNNQPQHF. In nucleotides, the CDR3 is TGTGCCAGAAACAATCAGCCCCAGCATTTT.

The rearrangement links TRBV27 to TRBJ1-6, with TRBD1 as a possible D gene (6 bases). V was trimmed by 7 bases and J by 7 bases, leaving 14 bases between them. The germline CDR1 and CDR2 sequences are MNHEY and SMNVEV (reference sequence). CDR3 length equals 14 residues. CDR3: CASTRDTHNSPLHF. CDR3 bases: TGTGCCAGCACCCGGGACACTCACAATTCACCCCTCCACTTT.

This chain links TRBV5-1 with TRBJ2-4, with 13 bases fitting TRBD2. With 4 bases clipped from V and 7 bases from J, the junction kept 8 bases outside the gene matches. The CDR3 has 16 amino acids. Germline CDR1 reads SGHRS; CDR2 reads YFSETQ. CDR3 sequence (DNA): TGCGCCAGCAGCGCGGGACTAGCGGGAATTGAGAACATTCAGTACTTC. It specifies CASSAGLAGIENIQYF.

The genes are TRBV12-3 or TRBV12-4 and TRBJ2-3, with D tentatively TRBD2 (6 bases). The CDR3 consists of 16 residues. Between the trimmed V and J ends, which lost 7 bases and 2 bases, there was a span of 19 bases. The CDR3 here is CASTPLGTDYTDTQYF. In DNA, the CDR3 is TGTGCCAGCACCCCCCTCGGAACGGACTACACAGATACGCAGTATTTT.

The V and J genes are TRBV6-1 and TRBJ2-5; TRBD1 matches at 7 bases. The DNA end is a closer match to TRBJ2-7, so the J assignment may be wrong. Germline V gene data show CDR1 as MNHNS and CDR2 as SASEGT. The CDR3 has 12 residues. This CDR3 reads CASTPGQSEQYF. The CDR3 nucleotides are TGTGCCAGCACCCCGGGACAGAGCGAGCAGTACTTC.

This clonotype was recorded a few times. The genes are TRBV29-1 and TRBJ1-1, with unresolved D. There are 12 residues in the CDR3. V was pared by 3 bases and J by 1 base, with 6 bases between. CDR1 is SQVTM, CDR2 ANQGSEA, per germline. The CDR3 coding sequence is TGCAGCGTTGATGAGAGGAACACTGAAGCTTTCTTT. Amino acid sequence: CSVDERNTEAFF.

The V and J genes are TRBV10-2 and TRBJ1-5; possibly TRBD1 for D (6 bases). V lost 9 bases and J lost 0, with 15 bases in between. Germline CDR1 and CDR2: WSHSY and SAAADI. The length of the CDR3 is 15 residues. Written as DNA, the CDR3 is TGCGCCAGGGAACCGGGGGGCTATAGCAATCAGCCCCAGCATTTT. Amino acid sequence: CAREPGGYSNQPQHF.

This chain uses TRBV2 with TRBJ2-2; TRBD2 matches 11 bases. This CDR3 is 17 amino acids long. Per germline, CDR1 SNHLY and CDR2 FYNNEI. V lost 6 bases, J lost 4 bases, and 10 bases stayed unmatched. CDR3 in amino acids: CASRGTSGSRGTGELFF. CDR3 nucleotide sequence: TGTGCCAGCAGAGGTACTAGCGGGAGCAGGGGCACCGGGGAGCTGTTTTTT.

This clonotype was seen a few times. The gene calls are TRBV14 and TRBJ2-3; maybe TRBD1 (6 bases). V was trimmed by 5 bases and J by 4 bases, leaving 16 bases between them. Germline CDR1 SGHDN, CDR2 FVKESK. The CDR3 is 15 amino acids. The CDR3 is CASSGAGVRADTQYF. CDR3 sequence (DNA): TGTGCCAGCAGCGGCGCAGGGGTCCGGGCAGATACGCAGTATTTT. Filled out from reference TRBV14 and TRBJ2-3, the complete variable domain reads EAGVTQFPSHSVIEKGQTVTLRCDPISGHDNLYWYRRVMGKEIKFLLHFVKESKQDESGMPNNRFLAERTGGTYSTLKVQPAELEDSGVYFCASSGAGVRADTQYFGPGTRLTVL.

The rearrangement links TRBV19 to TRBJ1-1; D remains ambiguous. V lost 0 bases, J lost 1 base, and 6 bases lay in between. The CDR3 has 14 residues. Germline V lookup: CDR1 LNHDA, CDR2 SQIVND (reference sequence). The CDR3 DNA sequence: TGTGCCAGTAGTATAGATGGCCAGAACACTGAAGCTTTCTTT. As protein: CASSIDGQNTEAFF.

The CDR3 DNA reads as TGCAGCGCTCTAGGGGGGGGTTTGGGTCCCTATGGCTACACCTTC. Translated, it gives CSALGGGLGPYGYTF. This chain joins TRBV29-1 and TRBJ1-2; tentative D call: TRBD1 (6 bases). V dropped 7 bases and J dropped 4 bases, with 22 bases sitting between them. The V gene's germline CDR1 is SQVTM and CDR2 ANQGSEA. There are 15 residues in the CDR3.